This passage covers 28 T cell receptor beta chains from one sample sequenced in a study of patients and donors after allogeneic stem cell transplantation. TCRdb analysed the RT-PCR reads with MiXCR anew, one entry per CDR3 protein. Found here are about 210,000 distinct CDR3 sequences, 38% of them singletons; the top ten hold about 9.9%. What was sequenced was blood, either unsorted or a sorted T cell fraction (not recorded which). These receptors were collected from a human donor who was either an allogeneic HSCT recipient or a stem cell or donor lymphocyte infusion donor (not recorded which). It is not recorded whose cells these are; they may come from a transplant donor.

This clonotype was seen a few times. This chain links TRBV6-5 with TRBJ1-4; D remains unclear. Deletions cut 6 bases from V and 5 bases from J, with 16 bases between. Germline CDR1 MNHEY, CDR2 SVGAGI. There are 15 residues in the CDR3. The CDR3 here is CASSSSPPGNEKLFF. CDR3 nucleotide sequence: TGTGCCAGCAGCAGTTCCCCGCCCGGGAATGAAAAACTGTTTTTT.

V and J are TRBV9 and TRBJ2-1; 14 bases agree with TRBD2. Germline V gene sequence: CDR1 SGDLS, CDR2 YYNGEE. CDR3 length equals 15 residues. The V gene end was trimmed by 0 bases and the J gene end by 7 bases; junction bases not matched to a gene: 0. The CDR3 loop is CASSVGTSGGNEQFF. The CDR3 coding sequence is TGTGCCAGCAGCGTAGGGACTAGCGGGGGGAATGAGCAGTTCTTC.

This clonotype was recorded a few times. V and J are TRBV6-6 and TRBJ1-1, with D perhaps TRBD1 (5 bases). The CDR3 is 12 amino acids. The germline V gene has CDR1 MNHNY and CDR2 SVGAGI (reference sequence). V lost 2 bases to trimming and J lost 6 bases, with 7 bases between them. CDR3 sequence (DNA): TGTGCCAGCAGTTACGAGGGGCCTGAAGCTTTCTTT. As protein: CASSYEGPEAFF.

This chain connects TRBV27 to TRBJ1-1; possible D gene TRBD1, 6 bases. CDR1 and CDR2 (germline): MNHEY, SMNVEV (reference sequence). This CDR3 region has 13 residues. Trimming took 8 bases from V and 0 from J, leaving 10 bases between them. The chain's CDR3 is CASFGQLNTEAFF. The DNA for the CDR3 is TGTGCCAGCTTCGGACAGTTGAACACTGAAGCTTTCTTT.

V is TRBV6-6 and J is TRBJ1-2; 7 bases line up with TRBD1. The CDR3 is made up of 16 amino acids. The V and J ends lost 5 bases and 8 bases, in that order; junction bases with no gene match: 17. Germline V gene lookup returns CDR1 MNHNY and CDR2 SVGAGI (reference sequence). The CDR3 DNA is TGTGCCAGCAGTGACACCGGACAGGTGGTGTTTGGAGGCTACACCTTC. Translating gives CASSDTGQVVFGGYTF.

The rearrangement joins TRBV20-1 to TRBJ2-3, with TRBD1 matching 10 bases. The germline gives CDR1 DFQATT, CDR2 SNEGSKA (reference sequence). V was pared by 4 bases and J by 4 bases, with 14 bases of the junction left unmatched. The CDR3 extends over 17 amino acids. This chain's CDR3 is CSATRDGTGAGPDTQYF. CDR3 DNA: TGCAGTGCTACCCGCGACGGGACAGGGGCAGGCCCAGATACGCAGTATTTT.

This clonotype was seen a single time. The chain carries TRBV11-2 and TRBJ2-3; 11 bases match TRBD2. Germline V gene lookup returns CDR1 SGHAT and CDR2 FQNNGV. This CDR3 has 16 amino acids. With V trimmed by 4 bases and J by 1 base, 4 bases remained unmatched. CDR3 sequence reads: CASSSQLAGGTDTQYF. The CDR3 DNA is TGTGCCAGCAGCTCCCAACTAGCGGGGGGCACAGATACGCAGTATTTT.

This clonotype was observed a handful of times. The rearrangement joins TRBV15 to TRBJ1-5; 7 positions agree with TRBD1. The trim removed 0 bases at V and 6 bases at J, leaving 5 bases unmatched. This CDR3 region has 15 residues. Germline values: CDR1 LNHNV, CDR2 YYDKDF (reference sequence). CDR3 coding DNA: TGTGCCACCAGCAGAGATGTAGGGGGCGGTCAGCCCCAGCATTTT. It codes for CATSRDVGGGQPQHF.

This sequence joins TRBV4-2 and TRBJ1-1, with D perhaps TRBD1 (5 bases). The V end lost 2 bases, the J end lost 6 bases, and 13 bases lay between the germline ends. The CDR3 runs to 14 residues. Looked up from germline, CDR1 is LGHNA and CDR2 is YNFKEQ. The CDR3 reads CASSQTDKDPEAFF. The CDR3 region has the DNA TGTGCCAGCAGCCAAACGGACAAGGACCCTGAAGCTTTCTTT.

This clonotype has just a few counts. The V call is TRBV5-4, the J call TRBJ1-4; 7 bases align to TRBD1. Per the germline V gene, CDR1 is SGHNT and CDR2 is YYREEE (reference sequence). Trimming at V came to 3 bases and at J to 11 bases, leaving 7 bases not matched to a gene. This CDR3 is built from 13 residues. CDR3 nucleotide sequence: TGTGCCAGCAGCTCCCGACAGGGATATAAACTGTTTTTT. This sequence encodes CASSSRQGYKLFF. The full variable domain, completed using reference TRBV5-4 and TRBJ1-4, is ETGVTQSPTHLIKTRGQQVTLRCSSQSGHNTVSWYQQALGQGPQFIFQYYREEENGRGNFPPRFSGLQFPNYSSELNVNALELDDSALYLCASSSRQGYKLFFGSGTQLSVL.

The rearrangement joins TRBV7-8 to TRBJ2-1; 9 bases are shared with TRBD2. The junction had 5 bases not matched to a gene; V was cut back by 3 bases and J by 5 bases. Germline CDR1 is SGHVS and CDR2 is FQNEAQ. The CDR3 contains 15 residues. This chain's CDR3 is CASSLGGGANNEQFF. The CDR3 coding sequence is TGTGCCAGCAGCTTGGGCGGGGGGGCGAACAATGAGCAGTTCTTC.

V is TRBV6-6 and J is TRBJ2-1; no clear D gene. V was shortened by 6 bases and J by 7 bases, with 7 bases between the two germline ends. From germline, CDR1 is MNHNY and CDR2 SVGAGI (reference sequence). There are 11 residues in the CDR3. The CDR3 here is CASSIENEQFF. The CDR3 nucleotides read TGTGCCAGCAGCATAGAGAATGAGCAGTTCTTC.

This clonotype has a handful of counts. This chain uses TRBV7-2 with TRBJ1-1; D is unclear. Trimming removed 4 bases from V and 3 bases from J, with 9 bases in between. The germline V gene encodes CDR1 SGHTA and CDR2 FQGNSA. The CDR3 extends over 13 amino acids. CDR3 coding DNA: TGTGCCAGCAGCTCGCAAAGGGACACTGAAGCTTTCTTT. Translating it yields CASSSQRDTEAFF.

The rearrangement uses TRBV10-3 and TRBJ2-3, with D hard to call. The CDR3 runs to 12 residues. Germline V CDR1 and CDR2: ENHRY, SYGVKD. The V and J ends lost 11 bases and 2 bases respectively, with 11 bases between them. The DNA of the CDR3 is TGTGCCGCTTCGACCTTCACAGATACGCAGTATTTT. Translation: CAASTFTDTQYF.

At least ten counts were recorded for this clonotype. The CDR3 region is CSATLTGGSEAFF. In nucleotides, the CDR3 is TGCAGTGCCACTCTTACAGGGGGCTCTGAAGCTTTCTTT. The rearrangement joins TRBV20-1 to TRBJ1-1; 9 nucleotides line up with TRBD1. J gave up 6 bases and V 6 bases, and 8 bases lay outside the gene matches. Germline V CDR1 and CDR2: DFQATT, SNEGSKA (reference sequence). The CDR3 runs to 13 residues.

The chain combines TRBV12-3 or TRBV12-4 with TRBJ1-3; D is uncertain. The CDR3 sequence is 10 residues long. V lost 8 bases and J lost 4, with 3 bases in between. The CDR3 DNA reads TGTGCCAGCCGGGGAAACACCATATATTTT. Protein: CASRGNTIYF.

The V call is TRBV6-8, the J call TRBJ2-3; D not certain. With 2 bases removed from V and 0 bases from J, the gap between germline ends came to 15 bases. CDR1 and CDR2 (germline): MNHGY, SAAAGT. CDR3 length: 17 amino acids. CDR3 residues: CASSYTWETPSTDTQYF. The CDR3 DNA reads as TGTGCCAGCAGTTACACATGGGAAACCCCTAGCACAGATACGCAGTATTTT.

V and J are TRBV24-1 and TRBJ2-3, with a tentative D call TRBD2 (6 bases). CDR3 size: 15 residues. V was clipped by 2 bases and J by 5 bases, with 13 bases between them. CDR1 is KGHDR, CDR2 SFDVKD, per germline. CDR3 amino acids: CATSDYKDYRDTQYF. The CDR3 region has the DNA TGTGCCACCAGTGATTATAAGGACTATCGAGATACGCAGTATTTT.

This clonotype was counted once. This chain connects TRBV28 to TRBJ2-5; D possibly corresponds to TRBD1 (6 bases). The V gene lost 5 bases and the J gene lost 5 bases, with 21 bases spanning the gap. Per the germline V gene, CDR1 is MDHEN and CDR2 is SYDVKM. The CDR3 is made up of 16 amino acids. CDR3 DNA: TGTGCCAGCAGTCCAATAAACAGGGACGTTTGGGAGACCCAGTACTTC. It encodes CASSPINRDVWETQYF.

CDR3 DNA: TGTGCCACCAGCAGAGCCCTAGAGAGCTCCTACGAGCAGTACTTC. Translating it yields CATSRALESSYEQYF. V is TRBV15 and J is TRBJ2-7; D remains unclear. V was pared by 1 base and J by 0 bases, with 10 bases between. Germline V lookup: CDR1 LNHNV, CDR2 YYDKDF (reference sequence). This CDR3 has 15 residues. Full variable domain (rest looked up from reference TRBV15 and TRBJ2-7): DAMVIQNPRYQVTQFGKPVTLSCSQTLNHNVMYWYQQKSSQAPKLLFHYYDKDFNNEADTPDNFQSRRPNTSFCFLDIRSPGLGDTAMYLCATSRALESSYEQYFGPGTRLTVT.

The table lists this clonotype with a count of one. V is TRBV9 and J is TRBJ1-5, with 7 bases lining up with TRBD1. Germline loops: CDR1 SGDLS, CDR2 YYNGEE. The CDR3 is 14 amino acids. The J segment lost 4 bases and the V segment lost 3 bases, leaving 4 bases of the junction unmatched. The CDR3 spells CASSAQGQNQPQHF. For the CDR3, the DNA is TGTGCCAGCAGCGCACAGGGGCAAAATCAGCCCCAGCATTTT. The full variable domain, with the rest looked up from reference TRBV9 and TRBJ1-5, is DSGVTQTPKHLITATGQRVTLRCSPRSGDLSVYWYQQSLDQGLQFLIQYYNGEERAKGNILERFSAQQFPDLHSELNLSSLELGDSALYFCASSAQGQNQPQHFGDGTRLSIL.

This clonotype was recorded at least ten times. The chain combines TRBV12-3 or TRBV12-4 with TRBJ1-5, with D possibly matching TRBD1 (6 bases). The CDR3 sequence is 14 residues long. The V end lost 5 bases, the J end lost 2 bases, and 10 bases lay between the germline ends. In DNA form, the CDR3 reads TGTGCCAGCAGTCTGGCAGGGGGCAATCAGCCCCAGCATTTT. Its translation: CASSLAGGNQPQHF.

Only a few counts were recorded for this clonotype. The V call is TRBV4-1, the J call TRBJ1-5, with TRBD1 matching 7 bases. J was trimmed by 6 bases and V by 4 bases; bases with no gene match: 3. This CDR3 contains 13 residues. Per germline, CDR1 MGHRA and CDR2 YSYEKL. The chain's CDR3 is CASSLRGTQPQHF. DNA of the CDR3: TGCGCCAGCAGCCTCAGGGGGACTCAGCCCCAGCATTTT.

The CDR3 DNA reads TGCAGTGCTCCGACAGGAAGGTATGAGCAGTTCTTC. It encodes CSAPTGRYEQFF. This chain links TRBV20-1 with TRBJ2-1, with a possible D match to TRBD1 (6 bases). The CDR3 contains 12 residues. The germline V gene encodes CDR1 DFQATT and CDR2 SNEGSKA (reference sequence). Trimming took off 5 bases at V and 8 bases at J, with 13 bases between the two ends.

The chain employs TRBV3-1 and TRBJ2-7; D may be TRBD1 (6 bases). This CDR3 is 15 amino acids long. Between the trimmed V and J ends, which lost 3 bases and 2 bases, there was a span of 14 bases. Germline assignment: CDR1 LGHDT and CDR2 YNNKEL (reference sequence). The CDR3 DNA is TGTGCCAGCAGCCAGGCCGGGACATTACCCTACGAGCAGTACTTC. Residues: CASSQAGTLPYEQYF.

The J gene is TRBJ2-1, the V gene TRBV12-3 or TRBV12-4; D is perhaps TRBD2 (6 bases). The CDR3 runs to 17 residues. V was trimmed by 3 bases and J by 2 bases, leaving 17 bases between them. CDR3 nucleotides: TGTGCCAGCAGTTTGAGGCAGGGAGGCATTACCTACAATGAGCAGTTCTTC. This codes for CASSLRQGGITYNEQFF.

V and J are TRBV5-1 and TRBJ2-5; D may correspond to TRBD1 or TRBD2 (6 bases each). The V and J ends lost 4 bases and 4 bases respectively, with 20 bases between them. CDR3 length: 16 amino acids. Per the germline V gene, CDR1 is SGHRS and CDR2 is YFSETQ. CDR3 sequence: CASSRSGARTLETQYF. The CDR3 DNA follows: TGCGCCAGCAGCCGGTCGGGGGCAAGGACTTTAGAGACCCAGTACTTC.

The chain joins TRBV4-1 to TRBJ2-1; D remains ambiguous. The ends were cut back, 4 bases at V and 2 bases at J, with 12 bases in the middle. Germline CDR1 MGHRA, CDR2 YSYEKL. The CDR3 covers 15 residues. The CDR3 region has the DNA TGCGCCAGCAGCCGAGTTAAGGGCGCCTACAATGAGCAGTTCTTC. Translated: CASSRVKGAYNEQFF.